This T cell receptor beta chain was sequenced for a study of blood T cell repertoires in COVID-19 (dated by TCRdb to about 2020). Concerning the study at large: Collaborator samples came from the United States, Italy and Spain and covered acute and convalescent phases of COVID-19. The samples were drawn from the first 160 participants of the ongoing ImmuneRACE study and from some 1,300 subjects provided by 6 global collaborators. The repertoires were released in a freely available public database intended as a resource for research on the immune response to SARS-CoV-2. The prospective study material was composed of cDNA or gDNA derived from T cells, B-cell-depleted T cells, or PBMCs. HLA class I and class II types, where available, came from metadata supplied by the sample provider rather than from assay-based typing. The sample metadata nearly always contained a de-identified subject ID, COVID-19 status, age in years and sex. Subjects who had been exposed to COVID-19, were actively infected with it, or had recovered from it provided the deeply sampled blood TCRbeta repertoires that made up the dataset. Study-level results and caveats: The amount of clinical and demographic metadata varied by source and participant and was provided uncurated.

TCRbeta CDR3 regions were amplified from genomic DNA by means of the immunoSEQ Assay, a bias-controlled multiplex PCR. In the source study's methods: Nucleated cell counts per sample were estimated from amplification of reference gene primers within the assay. Sequence reads were collapsed and filtered to measure the absolute abundance of every unique TCRbeta CDR3 rearrangement. For each sample, productive Simpson clonality was calculated by taking the square root of Simpson's diversity index across productive rearrangements. The immuneACCESS repertoire file appears here via TCRdb, limited to in-frame rearrangements. These files lack a portion of the clones; in checked studies, under half of the deficit traces to unresolved V genes, and the cause of the others is not known. The DNA was the basis for D and trimming; V, J and clone size are from that table. Within this sample are 200,000 to 250,000 clones, with roughly 84% of them counted one time only. The top ten clones comprise 2.9% of the sample.

Samples from volunteer blood donors who had recovered from COVID-19 were contributed by a second Seattle source. Collaborating institutions collected whole blood in K2EDTA tubes following their own protocols. For TCRbeta analysis, collaborators shipped samples in one of three forms: frozen whole blood, isolated PBMCs, or DNA extracted from either of those sample types. Turning to this clone: This clone's antigen is unknown. Per-nucleotide qualities are absent, and no much larger clonotype sits a single base away.

Material: peripheral blood. The sequence was collected from a man aged 45-65 years who had recovered from COVID-19.

The DNA sequence follows: TGTGCCAGCAGTAAAGGGGTTGTCGGAAACACCATATATTTT. Translation gives CASSKGVVGNTIYF. The chain links TRBV28 with TRBJ1-3; TRBD1 might be the D gene, on 5 matching bases. Measured from the cysteine to the phenylalanine, the CDR3 is 14 residues long. Of the read, only the CDR3 DNA is kept; its 42 bases are in frame from base 1. The germline V gene sets CDR1 to MDHEN and CDR2 to SYDVKM. V and J are truncated by 5 bases and 4 bases respectively, leaving an intervening sequence of 12 bases.